This T cell receptor (beta chain) appears in the sequencing data of a study of blood T cell repertoires in COVID-19 (TCRdb year 2020). For context, the study as a whole: The collaborator samples originated in the United States, Italy and Spain and spanned the acute and convalescent phases of COVID-19. The prospective study material was composed of cDNA or gDNA derived from T cells, B-cell-depleted T cells, or PBMCs. Deeply sampled blood TCRbeta repertoires from subjects exposed to, actively infected with, or recovered from COVID-19 were included in the dataset. The repertoires were released in a freely available public database intended as a resource for research on the immune response to SARS-CoV-2. The samples were drawn from two sources: the first 160 participants of the ongoing ImmuneRACE study, and fewer than 1,500 subjects contributed by 6 global collaborators. Sample metadata almost always included a de-identified subject ID, COVID-19 status, age in years and sex. Where available, HLA class I and class II types were obtained from metadata supplied by the sample provider rather than from assay-based typing. What the authors observed across the whole study: How much clinical and demographic metadata was included differed by source and by participant, and the metadata was provided uncurated.

TCRbeta CDR3 regions were amplified from genomic DNA by means of the immunoSEQ Assay, a bias-controlled multiplex PCR. Under the source paper's analysis protocol: The number of nucleated cells in each sample was estimated by amplification of reference gene primers within the assay. Sequence reads were collapsed and filtered to measure the absolute abundance of every unique TCRbeta CDR3 rearrangement. Productive Simpson clonality was computed per sample as the square root of Simpson's diversity index over productive rearrangements. TCRdb re-hosts the immuneACCESS table, in-frame sequences only. Its copies lack some clones; in the studies checked, an unresolved V gene accounts for under half of them, and the cause for the rest is not known. V and J calls and clone size are copied from that table; D and trimming were computed from the DNA. The sample table shows 100,000 or so clones, and roughly 85% are seen once. Approximately 15% of the sample rests with the top ten.

With respect to this clone: Which antigen it targets is not known. The record has no base qualities; no much larger clone is one base away.

The collaborating institutions used their own protocols to collect whole blood in K2EDTA tubes. For TCRbeta analysis, collaborator samples were shipped as frozen whole blood, as isolated PBMCs, or as DNA extracted from either sample type. The CDR3, cysteine through phenylalanine, is 16 amino acids long. Solely the CDR3 DNA is kept, with 48 bases framed from the first base. Sequenced sample: peripheral blood. The sequence derives from a woman aged 80 or older with acute or convalescent COVID-19. The chain was built from TRBV21-1 and TRBJ2-5; no DNA check was done on the table's D call, TRBD2. TRBV21-1 is a pseudogene. The CDR3 has the sequence CASPRTSGLRMASQYF. The base sequence is TGTGCCAGCCCGAGGACTAGCGGACTAAGAATGGCGTCCCAGTACTTC.